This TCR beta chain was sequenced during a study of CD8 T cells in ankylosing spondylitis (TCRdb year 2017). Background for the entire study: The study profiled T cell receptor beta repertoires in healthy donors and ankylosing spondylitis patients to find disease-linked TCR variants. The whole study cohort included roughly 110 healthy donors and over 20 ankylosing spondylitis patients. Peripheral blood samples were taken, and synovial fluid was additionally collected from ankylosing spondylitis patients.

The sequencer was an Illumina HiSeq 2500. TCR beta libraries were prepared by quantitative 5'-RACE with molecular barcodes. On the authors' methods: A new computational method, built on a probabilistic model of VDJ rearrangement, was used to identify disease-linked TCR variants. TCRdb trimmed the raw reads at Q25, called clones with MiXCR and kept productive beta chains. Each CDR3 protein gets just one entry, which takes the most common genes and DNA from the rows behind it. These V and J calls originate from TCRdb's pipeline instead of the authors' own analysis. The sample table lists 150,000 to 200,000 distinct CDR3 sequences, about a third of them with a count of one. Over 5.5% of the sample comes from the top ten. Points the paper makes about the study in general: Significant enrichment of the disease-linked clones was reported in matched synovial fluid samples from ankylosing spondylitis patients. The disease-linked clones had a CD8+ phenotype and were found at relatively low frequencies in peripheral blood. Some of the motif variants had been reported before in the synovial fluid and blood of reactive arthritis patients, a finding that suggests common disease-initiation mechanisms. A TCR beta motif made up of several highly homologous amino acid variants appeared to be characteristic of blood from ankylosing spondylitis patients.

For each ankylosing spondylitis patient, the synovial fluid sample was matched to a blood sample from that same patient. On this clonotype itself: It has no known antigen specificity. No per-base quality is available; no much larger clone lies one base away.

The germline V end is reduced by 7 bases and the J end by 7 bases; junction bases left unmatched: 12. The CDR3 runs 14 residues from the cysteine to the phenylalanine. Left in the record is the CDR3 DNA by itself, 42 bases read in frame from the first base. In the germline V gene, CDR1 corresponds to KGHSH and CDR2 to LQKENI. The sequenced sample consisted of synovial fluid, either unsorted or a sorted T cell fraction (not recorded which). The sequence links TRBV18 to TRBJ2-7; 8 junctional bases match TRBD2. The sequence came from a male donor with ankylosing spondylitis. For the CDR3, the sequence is CASCREGRAGEQYF. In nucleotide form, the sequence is TGTGCCAGCTGTCGGGAGGGCCGTGCCGGAGAGCAGTACTTC.